The 10 T cell receptor beta chains reported below all come from one sample, sequenced in a study of CD8+ T cells in alopecia areata. The sequencing template was cDNA reverse transcribed from extracted RNA. Measured with immunoSEQ multiplex PCR; TCRdb has only the in-frame clones, and not every one. This sample yields 100,000 to 120,000 clones, of which approximately 61% are seen a single time; around 25% belongs to the top ten. The source material was NKG2D-low CD8+ T cells sorted from blood. Source of these receptors: a human donor with alopecia areata.

The gene calls are TRBV4-1 and TRBJ2-1, with D tentatively TRBD1 (5 bases). Deletions cut 5 bases from V and 8 bases from J, with 13 bases between. The germline V gene has CDR1 MGHRA and CDR2 YSYEKL. The CDR3 runs to 13 residues. The DNA for the CDR3 is TGCGCCAGCAGCGTCAGGACAAGCGATGAGCAGTTCTTC. It codes for CASSVRTSDEQFF.

On this clone: The conserved final phenylalanine or tryptophan is absent from the CDR3, which likely points to a read error. This chain connects TRBV28 to TRBJ2-7; D not certain. The CDR3 runs 13 residues. In germline, CDR1 is MDHEN, CDR2 SYDVKM. V was cut by 8 bases and J by 2 bases, with 13 bases left in between. CDR3 DNA sequence: TGTGCCAGCTCCACAGCTATCACCTACGAGCAGTACTCC. Protein sequence: CASSTAITYEQYS.

V is TRBV2 and J is TRBJ2-1, with D uncertain. The CDR3 loop spans 10 amino acids. Germline V gene sequence: CDR1 SNHLY, CDR2 FYNNEI. The V and J ends lost 10 bases and 7 bases respectively, with 8 bases between them. DNA for the CDR3: TGTGCCACCGAAGGTAATGAGCAGTTCTTC. It is translated as CATEGNEQFF.

This chain uses TRBV4-1 with TRBJ2-3; a weak D match, TRBD2 (5 bases). This CDR3 has 18 amino acids. CDR1 and CDR2 (germline): MGHRA, YSYEKL. Trimming stripped 1 base from V and 7 bases from J, with 24 bases between. The CDR3 DNA reads as TGCGCCAGCAGCCAAGGAATTCAAACAAGCGGACTGGCAAATACGCAGTATTTT. It codes for CASSQGIQTSGLANTQYF.

This clone appeared a few times. This chain connects TRBV25-1 to TRBJ2-7, with no clear D. This CDR3 has 13 amino acids. Germline CDR1 MGHDK, CDR2 SYGVNS. Trimming pared 3 bases from V and 5 bases from J, leaving 11 bases between. The CDR3, as DNA: TGTGCCAGCAGTGATCCCCTCCGAGACGAGCAGTACTTC. This sequence encodes CASSDPLRDEQYF.

The chain joins TRBV13 to TRBJ2-5; D is uncertain. The CDR3 consists of 13 residues. The V gene lost 6 bases and the J gene lost 1 base, with 9 bases spanning the gap. The V gene's germline CDR1 is PRHDT and CDR2 FYEKMQ (reference sequence). CDR3 amino acids: CASSIGSQETQYF. DNA of the CDR3: TGTGCCAGCAGTATAGGGTCCCAAGAGACCCAGTACTTC.

Remarks on this clone: The sample has other DNA sequences that encode this CDR3 too. The chain has TRBV27 and TRBJ2-1; TRBD1 or TRBD2 may be the D gene (5 bases each). Per the germline V gene, CDR1 is MNHEY and CDR2 is SMNVEV (reference sequence). The germline V and J ends were trimmed by 4 bases and 5 bases, with 9 bases remaining between them. CDR3 length: 13 residues. DNA for the CDR3: TGTGCCAGCAGTTCGGGACCAAACAATGAGCAGTTCTTC. Its protein is CASSSGPNNEQFF.

The chain recombines TRBV5-6 with TRBJ1-2; the D gene is possibly TRBD1 (5 bases). The CDR3 totals 14 residues. CDR1 SGHDT and CDR2 YYEEEE come from the germline V gene. V shed 3 bases and J shed 5 bases, with 14 bases lying between them. CDR3 nucleotides: TGTGCCAGCAGCTCCGGGACGTCCCTTTATGGCTACACCTTC. This sequence encodes CASSSGTSLYGYTF.

The rearrangement uses TRBV9 and TRBJ2-7; perhaps D is TRBD1 or TRBD2 (5 bases each). This CDR3 has 14 residues. Germline values: CDR1 SGDLS, CDR2 YYNGEE. The V gene lost 5 bases and the J gene lost 3 bases, with 15 bases spanning the gap. The CDR3 sequence is CASSNRDGNYEQYF. CDR3 bases: TGTGCCAGCAGTAACCGGGACGGCAACTACGAGCAGTACTTC.

This clone was seen only once. The chain is built from TRBV9 and TRBJ2-7; TRBD2 aligns across 9 bases. V was clipped by 4 bases and J by 6 bases; unmatched bases: 11. Germline CDR1 SGDLS, CDR2 YYNGEE. The CDR3 is made up of 15 amino acids. CDR3 protein: CASSTGLAQRIEQYF. The CDR3 DNA is TGTGCCAGCAGCACGGGACTAGCCCAGAGAATCGAGCAGTACTTC.